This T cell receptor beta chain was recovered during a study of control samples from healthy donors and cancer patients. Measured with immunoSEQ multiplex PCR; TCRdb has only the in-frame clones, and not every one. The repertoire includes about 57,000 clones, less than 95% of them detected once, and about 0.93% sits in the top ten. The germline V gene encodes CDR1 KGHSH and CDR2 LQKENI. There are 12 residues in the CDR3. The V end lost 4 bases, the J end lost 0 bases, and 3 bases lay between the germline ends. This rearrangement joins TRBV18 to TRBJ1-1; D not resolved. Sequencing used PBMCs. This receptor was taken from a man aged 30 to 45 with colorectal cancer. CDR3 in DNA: TGTGCCAGCTCACTTATGAACACTGAAGCTTTCTTT. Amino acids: CASSLMNTEAFF. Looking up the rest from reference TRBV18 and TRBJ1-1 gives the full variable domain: NAGVMQNPRHLVRRRGQEARLRCSPMKGHSHVYWYRQLPEEGLKFMVYLQKENIIDESGMPKERFSAEFPKEGPSILRIQQVVRGDSAAYFCASSLMNTEAFFGQGTRLTVV.